This T cell receptor beta chain derives from a study of blood T cell repertoires in COVID-19. Across the whole study: Acute and convalescent COVID-19 samples came from the United States, Italy and Spain.

Original data processing: Reference gene primers were amplified, and this amplification served to estimate nucleated cell counts. The protocol was immunoSEQ multiplex PCR, while the TCRdb copy is restricted to in-frame clones and leaves out a portion. That table gives V, J and clone size, and the DNA gave D and trimming. This table holds 140,000 to 150,000 clones, approximately 88% found once. The V and J ends lost 2 bases and 10 bases, in that order; junction bases with no gene match: 2. The germline V gene encodes CDR1 MNHEY and CDR2 SVGAGI. CDR3 length equals 11 residues. The source material was peripheral blood. V is TRBV6-5 and J is TRBJ2-7; 7 bases are a match to TRBD1. The clonotype comes from a woman aged 50 to 60 with acute or convalescent COVID-19. CDR3 bases: TGTGCCAGCAGTTACGGGACAGCCCAGTACTTC. Translated, it gives CASSYGTAQYF.